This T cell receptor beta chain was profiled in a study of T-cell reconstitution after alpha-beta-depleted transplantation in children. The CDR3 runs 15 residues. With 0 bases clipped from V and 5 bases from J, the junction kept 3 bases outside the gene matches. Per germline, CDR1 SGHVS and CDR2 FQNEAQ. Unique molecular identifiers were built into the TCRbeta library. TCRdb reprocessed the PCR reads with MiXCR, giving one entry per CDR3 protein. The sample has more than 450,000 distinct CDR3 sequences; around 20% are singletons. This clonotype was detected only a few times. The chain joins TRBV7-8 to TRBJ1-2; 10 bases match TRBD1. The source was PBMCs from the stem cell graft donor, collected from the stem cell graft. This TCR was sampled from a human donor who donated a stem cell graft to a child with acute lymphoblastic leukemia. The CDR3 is CASSLAPGQGYGYTF. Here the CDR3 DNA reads TGTGCCAGCAGCTTAGCGCCGGGACAGGGGTATGGCTACACCTTC.